The source of this T cell receptor (beta chain) is a study of OX40 agonist ivuxolimab in advanced cancers. In the study overall: Patients received intravenous ivuxolimab every 2 weeks at 0.01 to 10 mg/kg. Partial responses occurred in three patients (one hepatocellular carcinoma, two cutaneous melanoma).

Libraries were prepared by immunoSEQ multiplex PCR; TCRdb keeps only in-frame clonotypes and omits some of them. The sample has over 60,000 clones, about 90% seen once. Trimming cost V 3 bases and J 5 bases; bases outside gene matches: 4. Germline CDR1 reads GTSNPN; CDR2 reads SVGIG (reference sequence). The CDR3 covers 13 residues. Study-wide points: Certain nonresponders additionally had low normalized T-cell clonal expansion.

About this clone itself: As yet, its antigen is unknown.

The receptor comes from an adult with an advanced solid tumor such as melanoma, head and neck, liver or kidney cancer. Here the sequenced sample was CD4+ or CD8+ T cells sorted from blood, taken in a trial of the OX40 agonist ivuxolimab. The J gene is TRBJ1-5, the V gene TRBV30, with TRBD1 matching 7 bases. The CDR3 DNA is TGTGCCTGGAGCTGGACAGGAGATCAGCCCCAGCATTTT. It codes for CAWSWTGDQPQHF.